This entry lists 15 T cell receptor beta chains sequenced from one sample in a study of cytomegalovirus exposure and HLA in healthy donors. It was with 60 Vbeta and 13 Jbeta primers that the PCR ran. Sequencing was performed with immunoSEQ multiplex PCR; in TCRdb, only in-frame clones are kept and a portion is missing. The sample lists 190,000 or so clones, roughly 80% occurring once. Input material: PBMCs. Receptors originate from a man in his fifties or sixties in good health and CMV-seronegative.

In its sample, this clone was seen a few times. This rearrangement joins TRBV10-3 to TRBJ1-1, with 9 bases aligning to TRBD1. The CDR3 sequence is 15 residues long. J gave up 11 bases and V 2 bases, and 12 bases lay outside the gene matches. Germline CDR1 is ENHRY and CDR2 is SYGVKD. The CDR3 nucleotides read TGTGCCATCAGTGAGGCGGGGGGTCAAGGGACAGGGGCTTTCTTT. Protein product: CAISEAGGQGTGAFF.

The chain joins TRBV19 to TRBJ2-3; 14 bases fit TRBD2. Germline V gene sequence: CDR1 LNHDA, CDR2 SQIVND (reference sequence). The CDR3 spans 17 residues. Unmatched junction bases numbered 6, after V lost 3 bases and J lost 4 bases. CDR3 in amino acids: CASSIGTSGSGADTQYF. The CDR3 DNA reads TGTGCCAGTAGTATCGGGACTAGCGGGAGTGGGGCAGATACGCAGTATTTT.

J is TRBJ1-6 and V is TRBV4-1; 8 nucleotides match TRBD1. The germline gives CDR1 MGHRA, CDR2 YSYEKL. J was trimmed by 10 bases and V by 2 bases; bases with no gene match: 4. This CDR3 region has 14 residues. CDR3 in amino acids: CASSQQGAGSPLHF. Written as DNA, the CDR3 is TGCGCCAGCAGCCAACAGGGGGCCGGATCACCCCTCCACTTT.

The J gene is TRBJ2-3, the V gene TRBV9, with TRBD2 identical over 8 bases. Per germline, CDR1 SGDLS and CDR2 YYNGEE. Trimming removed 0 bases from V and 1 base from J; junction bases left unmatched: 13. This CDR3 comprises 19 residues. This chain's CDR3 is CASSVVGGGSGGRTDTQYF. The CDR3 DNA sequence: TGTGCCAGCAGCGTAGTTGGCGGGGGGAGCGGGGGCCGCACAGATACGCAGTATTTT.

This chain joins TRBV4-3 and TRBJ1-1, with TRBD1 matching 9 bases. The CDR3 has 16 residues. Germline V lookup: CDR1 LGHNA, CDR2 YSLEER. J was trimmed by 2 bases and V by 0 bases; bases with no gene match: 4. In DNA, the CDR3 is TGCGCCAGCAGCCAAGATCCGGGACAGGGTAACACTGAAGCTTTCTTT. Its protein product is CASSQDPGQGNTEAFF.

This sequence joins TRBV19 and TRBJ2-5; 11 positions agree with TRBD1. The CDR3 consists of 13 residues. CDR1 and CDR2 (germline): LNHDA, SQIVND (reference sequence). J lost 9 bases, V lost 10 bases, and 10 bases had no gene match. CDR3 bases: TGTGCCACCAAGTTGGGACAGGGGGGGCCCCAGTACTTC. Encoded protein: CATKLGQGGPQYF.

The chain combines TRBV18 with TRBJ2-4; D uncertain. The V end lost 0 bases, the J end lost 1 base, and 10 bases lay between the germline ends. The germline V gene encodes CDR1 KGHSH and CDR2 LQKENI. CDR3 size: 16 residues. CDR3 amino acids: CASSPPVRGAKNIQYF. CDR3 DNA sequence: TGTGCCAGCTCACCACCGGTACGCGGCGCCAAAAACATTCAGTACTTC.

The V and J genes are TRBV25-1 and TRBJ2-1, with 9 nucleotides matching TRBD2. CDR3 length equals 15 residues. Germline CDR1 reads MGHDK; CDR2 reads SYGVNS. V shed 4 bases and J 4 bases; nucleotides not matched to a gene: 5. The CDR3 is CASSGWTSAYNEQFF. CDR3 in DNA: TGTGCCAGCAGTGGTTGGACTAGCGCGTACAATGAGCAGTTCTTC.

The chain employs TRBV10-2 and TRBJ2-7; 7 bases are shared with TRBD1. Germline CDR1 is WSHSY and CDR2 is SAAADI. The J segment lost 2 bases and the V segment lost 6 bases, leaving 1 base of the junction unmatched. The CDR3 is 12 amino acids. The CDR3 DNA is TGCGCCAGCAGAGACAGGGCCTACGAGCAGTACTTC. Translating gives CASRDRAYEQYF.

This clone appeared a few times. This sequence joins TRBV4-3 and TRBJ1-5; D is unclear. The germline gives CDR1 LGHNA, CDR2 YSLEER. Trimming removed 3 bases at V and 6 bases at J, with 9 bases between. The length of the CDR3 is 13 residues. The CDR3 bases are TGCGCCAGCAGCCAGACATTCGGTCAGCCCCAGCATTTT. This translates into CASSQTFGQPQHF.

This clone was detected once. The rearrangement links TRBV15 to TRBJ2-3; TRBD2 agrees at 9 bases. Germline lookup yields CDR1 LNHNV and CDR2 YYDKDF (reference sequence). This CDR3 has 16 amino acids. Trimming cost V 3 bases and J 4 bases; bases outside gene matches: 8. The CDR3 reads CATSRRSLAGSDTQYF. Here the CDR3 DNA reads TGTGCCACCAGCAGGCGGAGCCTAGCGGGATCAGATACGCAGTATTTT.

The chain links TRBV5-1 to TRBJ2-1, with 8 bases identical to TRBD1. Germline values: CDR1 SGHRS, CDR2 YFSETQ. J was trimmed by 4 bases and V by 4 bases; bases with no gene match: 7. The CDR3 contains 15 residues. This chain's CDR3 is CASSALTGEYNEQFF. CDR3 nucleotides: TGCGCCAGCAGCGCCCTGACAGGGGAATACAATGAGCAGTTCTTC.

The rearrangement joins TRBV7-9 to TRBJ2-3; TRBD2 agrees at 10 bases. The V gene end was trimmed by 5 bases and the J gene end by 5 bases; junction bases not matched to a gene: 4. The V gene's germline CDR1 is SEHNR and CDR2 FQNEAQ (reference sequence). This CDR3 is 14 amino acids long. CDR3: CASSPSGGGDTQYF. The DNA for the CDR3 is TGTGCCAGCAGCCCGAGCGGGGGGGGAGATACGCAGTATTTT.

The chain employs TRBV5-1 and TRBJ2-7; TRBD2 aligns across 8 bases. Per germline, CDR1 SGHRS and CDR2 YFSETQ. CDR3 length equals 16 residues. V gave up 0 bases and J gave up 6 bases; unmatched junction bases: 11. The CDR3, as DNA: TGCGCCAGCAGCTTGGATCCGACGGGGGGGGCAGGCGAGCAGTACTTC. Translating gives CASSLDPTGGAGEQYF.

The V call is TRBV15, the J call TRBJ1-1; D is perhaps TRBD1 (5 bases). In germline, CDR1 is LNHNV, CDR2 YYDKDF (reference sequence). Deletions cut 9 bases from V and 3 bases from J, with 20 bases between. The CDR3 is made up of 15 amino acids. In DNA, the CDR3 is TGTGCCACTACGGTGGGGCACAGAAAGGACACTGAAGCTTTCTTT. Amino acids: CATTVGHRKDTEAFF.